This T cell receptor (beta chain) was found in a study of CD8 T cells in ankylosing spondylitis. 5'-RACE, quantitative and with molecular barcodes, yielded the TCR beta libraries. MiXCR, run by TCRdb on the 5' RACE reads, gives a single entry per CDR3 protein. The sample gives about 460,000 distinct CDR3 sequences, approximately 5% of which show up once; approximately 3.5% is in the top ten. This clonotype was counted ten times or more. What it binds is unknown. The CDR3 is 15 residues long. With V trimmed by 4 bases and J by 7 bases, 8 bases remained unmatched. In germline, CDR1 is LNHNV, CDR2 YYDKDF (reference sequence). Study-wide findings and caveats: It was reported that disease-linked clones were significantly enriched in matched ankylosing spondylitis synovial fluid. A CD8+ phenotype characterized the disease-linked clones, which were relatively rare in peripheral blood. Ankylosing spondylitis blood appeared to carry a characteristic TCR beta motif of roughly 8 highly homologous variants.

V is TRBV15 and J is TRBJ1-2; 11 nucleotides align to TRBD1. This TCR derives from a male donor with ankylosing spondylitis. Specimen: blood, either unsorted or a sorted T cell fraction (not recorded which). The CDR3 spells CATSTMDRGRGGYTF. The CDR3 DNA is TGTGCCACCAGCACCATGGACAGGGGGCGAGGTGGCTACACCTTC.